This is a list of T cell receptor beta chains from one sample in a study of beta chain features in type 1 diabetes. Sequencing used immunoSEQ multiplex PCR; TCRdb keeps in-frame clones, though not all of them. The table has hundreds of thousands of clones, over 11% seen once; the top ten hold just under 0.04%. Specimen: naive CD4+ T cells from blood. Receptor source: a man aged 18 to 29 with type 1 diabetes. CDR3s include the opening cysteine and the closing phenylalanine or tryptophan. The D gene is left open where the match is weak. Size is omitted from some rows. Given values are once, few, many or a class for expanded clones.

J,V,D,length,size,CDR3,DNA
TRBJ2-5,TRBV10-3,-,13,few,CAIGVKRQETQYF,TGTGCCATCGGAGTGAAACGCCAAGAGACCCAGTACTTC
TRBJ2-5,TRBV5-1,TRBD2,17,-,CASSPATGASGEETQYF,TGCGCCAGCAGCCCAGCTACGGGGGCTAGCGGGGAAGAGACCCAGTACTTC
TRBJ2-7,TRBV25-1,-,11,few,CASGQSHEQYF,TGTGCCAGCGGGCAGTCTCACGAGCAGTACTTC
TRBJ2-1,TRBV11-2,-,13,-,CASSPPLAPEQFF,TGTGCCAGCAGCCCTCCCCTAGCGCCTGAGCAGTTCTTC
TRBJ2-1,TRBV11-3,TRBD2,18,-,CASSPTGLAGVSDNEQFF,TGTGCCAGCAGTCCTACGGGACTAGCGGGAGTATCCGACAATGAGCAGTTCTTC
TRBJ1-4,TRBV29-1,-,14,few,CSVGTPSGNEKLFF,TGCAGCGTGGGGACCCCGTCGGGTAATGAAAAACTGTTTTTT
TRBJ2-1,TRBV18,TRBD1,14,-,CASSPANTGGEQFF,TGTGCCAGCTCACCAGCTAATACAGGGGGTGAGCAGTTCTTC
TRBJ2-7,TRBV5-1,TRBD1,17,-,CASSLQGAHSITYEQYF,TGCGCCAGCAGCTTGCAGGGGGCCCATTCAATAACCTACGAGCAGTACTTC
TRBJ2-7,TRBV11-2,-,16,-,CASSSISPGHPYEQYF,TGTGCCAGCAGCTCGATTTCCCCGGGACACCCCTACGAGCAGTACTTC
TRBJ2-3,TRBV7-2,-,13,-,CASSLRAADTQYF,TGTGCCAGCAGCTTAAGGGCCGCAGATACGCAGTATTTT
TRBJ1-1,TRBV6-5,-,16,-,CASSLGVGQTNTEAFF,TGTGCCAGCAGTTTAGGAGTAGGACAGACTAACACTGAAGCTTTCTTT
TRBJ1-5,TRBV7-9,TRBD1,13,-,CASSRQGNQPQHF,TGTGCCAGCAGCCGACAGGGAAATCAGCCCCAGCATTTT
TRBJ1-2,TRBV30,-,13,-,CAWSGPLKTGYTF,TGTGCCTGGAGTGGTCCCCTTAAAACGGGCTACACCTTC
TRBJ2-3,TRBV30,TRBD2,17,few,CACTGTSGGRSTDTQYF,TGTGCCTGCACCGGGACTAGCGGGGGGAGAAGCACAGATACGCAGTATTTT
TRBJ2-1,TRBV19,-,14,few,CASSAEGGSNEQFF,TGTGCCAGTAGCGCGGAGGGGGGTAGCAATGAGCAGTTCTTC
TRBJ2-4,TRBV7-2,TRBD1,13,once,CASSFKGADIQYF,TGTGCCAGCAGCTTTAAGGGGGCGGACATTCAGTACTTC
TRBJ2-3,TRBV7-2,TRBD2,16,few,CASSQPSGGASDTQYF,TGTGCCAGCAGCCAACCTAGCGGGGGGGCATCAGATACGCAGTATTTT
TRBJ2-7,TRBV10-3,TRBD1,13,-,CASSGQLSYEQYF,TGTGCCAGCTCGGGACAGCTCTCCTACGAGCAGTACTTC
TRBJ2-1,TRBV30,TRBD2,15,few,CAWSHRGGADNEQFF,TGTGCCTGGAGTCACCGGGGGGGAGCGGACAATGAGCAGTTCTTC
TRBJ2-7,TRBV4-1,-,14,-,CASSNGLDVHEQYF,TGCGCCAGCAGCAATGGGCTAGATGTGCACGAGCAGTACTTC
TRBJ2-1,TRBV6-5,-,11,-,CASSPGPLTFF,TGTGCCAGCAGTCCCGGGCCCCTCACGTTCTTC
TRBJ1-4,TRBV7-9,TRBD1,14,-,CASSQTGANEKLFF,TGTGCCAGCAGCCAGACAGGGGCTAATGAAAAACTGTTTTTT
TRBJ2-1,TRBV9,-,15,few,CASSPVGASYNEQFF,TGTGCCAGCAGCCCCGTAGGAGCTAGCTACAATGAGCAGTTCTTC
TRBJ2-7,TRBV5-1,TRBD1,14,few,CASSDQGQGNEQYF,TGCGCCAGCAGCGACCAGGGACAGGGTAACGAGCAGTACTTC
TRBJ2-5,TRBV7-2,TRBD1,13,few,CASSLDRVETQYF,TGTGCCAGCAGTCTCGACAGGGTGGAGACCCAGTACTTC
TRBJ2-1,TRBV30,TRBD2,16,few,CAWMKGLAENYNEQFF,TGTGCCTGGATGAAGGGACTAGCGGAAAACTACAATGAGCAGTTCTTC
TRBJ2-7,TRBV5-1,-,15,once,CASSWATVSSYEQYF,TGCGCCAGCAGCTGGGCGACTGTAAGCTCCTACGAGCAGTACTTC
TRBJ2-3,TRBV18,-,17,-,CASSPWDQGDLPDTQYF,TGTGCCAGCTCACCATGGGACCAGGGAGACCTCCCAGATACGCAGTATTTT
TRBJ2-5,TRBV10-1,TRBD2,16,few,CASSESRGTRQETQYF,TGCGCCAGCAGTGAGTCGCGGGGGACCCGCCAAGAGACCCAGTACTTC
TRBJ1-1,TRBV28,-,12,-,CASRYRVTEAFF,TGTGCCAGCAGATACAGGGTCACTGAAGCTTTCTTT